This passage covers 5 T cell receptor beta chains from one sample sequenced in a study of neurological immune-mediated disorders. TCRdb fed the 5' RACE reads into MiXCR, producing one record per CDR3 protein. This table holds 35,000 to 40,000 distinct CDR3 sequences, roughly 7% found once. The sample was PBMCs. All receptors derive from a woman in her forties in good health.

The CDR3 sequence: CASSLGAVDTQYF. CDR3 coding DNA: TGTGCCAGCAGCTTAGGAGCGGTGGATACCCAGTACTTC. The V and J genes are TRBV7-2 and TRBJ2-5, with D perhaps matching TRBD2 (5 bases). V lost 1 base and J lost 8, with 11 bases in between. The CDR3 has 13 amino acids. CDR1 is SGHTA, CDR2 FQGNSA, per germline.

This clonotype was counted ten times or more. The CDR3 loop reads CASSLGAGGTNEKLFF. The CDR3 DNA reads as TGCGCCAGCAGCTTGGGGGCCGGCGGTACTAATGAAAAACTGTTTTTT. This rearrangement joins TRBV5-1 to TRBJ1-4; D gene ambiguous. Germline V lookup: CDR1 SGHRS, CDR2 YFSETQ. V dropped 0 bases and J dropped 2 bases, with 11 bases sitting between them. This CDR3 has 16 amino acids.

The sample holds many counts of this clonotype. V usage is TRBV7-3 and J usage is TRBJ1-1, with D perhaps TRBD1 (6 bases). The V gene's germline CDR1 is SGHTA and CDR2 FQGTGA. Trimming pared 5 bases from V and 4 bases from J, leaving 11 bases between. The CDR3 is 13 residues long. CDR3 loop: CASSPQGFTEAFF. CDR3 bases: TGTGCCAGCAGCCCACAGGGTTTCACTGAAGCTTTCTTT. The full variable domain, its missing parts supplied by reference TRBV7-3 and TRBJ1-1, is GAGVSQTPSNKVTEKGKYVELRCDPISGHTALYWYRQSLGQGPEFLIYFQGTGAADDSGLPNDRFFAVRPEGSVSTLKIQRTERGDSAVYLCASSPQGFTEAFFGQGTRLTVV.

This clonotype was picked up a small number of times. Here the CDR3 reads CSASHGAHTSSGNTIYF. The CDR3, as DNA: TGCAGTGCTAGTCACGGGGCTCATACCTCGTCTGGAAACACCATATATTTT. The chain couples TRBV20-1 to TRBJ1-3; D might be TRBD1 (5 bases). V lost 3 bases, J lost 1 base, and 19 bases lay in between. This CDR3 contains 17 residues. CDR1 DFQATT and CDR2 SNEGSKA come from the germline V gene (reference sequence).

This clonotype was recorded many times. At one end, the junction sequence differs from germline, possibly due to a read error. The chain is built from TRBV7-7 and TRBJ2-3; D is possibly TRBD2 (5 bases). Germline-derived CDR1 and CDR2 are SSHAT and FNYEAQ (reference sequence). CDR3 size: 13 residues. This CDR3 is CASSLSRVDTQYF. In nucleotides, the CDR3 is TGTGCTAGCAGCTTATCGAGGGTGGATACGCAGTATTTT.